The TCR beta chain under discussion was sequenced for a study of cytomegalovirus exposure and HLA in healthy donors. PCR primers comprised 60 Vbeta and 13 Jbeta primers. Per the study methods: Unique TCR beta chains numbered about 80 million in a later analysis, with around 12 million shared. The repertoire was sequenced with immunoSEQ multiplex PCR; TCRdb's copy has only in-frame clones and lacks some. V and J calls and clone size are given by that table; D and trimming were obtained from the DNA. Found here are tens of thousands of clones, 84% of them singletons; the top ten hold 5.6%. CDR1 LNHDA and CDR2 SQIVND come from the germline V gene (reference sequence). This CDR3 contains 15 residues. Trimming cost V 6 bases and J 5 bases, with 16 bases left between them. Comment on this clone: The antigen remains unidentified.

General study findings and limits: Cytomegalovirus association was listed for approximately 150 TCR beta chains. HLA allele associations emerged for some 16,000 TCR beta sequences in a later analysis, at 0.05 false discovery rate.

The chain uses TRBV19 and TRBJ1-4, with D tentatively TRBD1 (5 bases). The sample comprised PBMCs. This clonotype was obtained from a young woman in good health and CMV-seropositive. CDR3 bases: TGTGCCAGTAGGGGACTGGACACGGGGAATGAAAAACTGTTTTTT. Protein: CASRGLDTGNEKLFF.